This T cell receptor (beta chain) appears in the sequencing data of a study of T cell responses to AZD1222 COVID-19 vaccine. For this clone: Different DNA sequences within this sample yield the same CDR3.

Trimming pared 4 bases from V and 2 bases from J, leaving 8 bases between. Germline lookup yields CDR1 MDHEN and CDR2 SYDVKM. The CDR3 runs to 13 residues. Clones were read by immunoSEQ multiplex PCR, and TCRdb kept only the in-frame ones, dropping some. Of roughly 80,000 clones listed, 92% are singletons. This receptor was taken from an adult in good health. This specimen consisted of peripheral blood, obtained on day 0 of AZD1222 vaccination. The chain carries TRBV28 and TRBJ2-5; tentative D call: TRBD1 (6 bases). This CDR3 is CASSSGQQETQYF. The CDR3 DNA is TGTGCCAGCAGTTCCGGACAGCAAGAGACCCAGTACTTC.